These T cell receptor beta chains were read from a single sample in a study of shared clonotypes between healthy human individuals. Generated by immunoSEQ multiplex PCR, the TCRdb table keeps only in-frame clones and is missing some. Found here are about a million clones, 75% of them singletons; the top ten hold nearly 1.5%. Source material: memory CD4+ T cells sorted from blood. The receptors derive from a man younger than 30 in good health. Both conserved end residues are part of each CDR3. A D gene is named only where the DNA matches it firmly. The listing skips clone size in some rows; elsewhere it reads once, few, many or a size class.

TGTGCCTGGACCGTGGGGTTATTCAATCAGCCCCAGCATTTT,CAWTVGLFNQPQHF,TRBJ1-5,TRBV30,NA,NA
TGTGCCTGGAGTAAACAGAGCAATCAGCCCCAGCATTTT,CAWSKQSNQPQHF,TRBJ1-5,TRBV30,NA,NA
TGTGCCACCAGCAGAGGTTCCGGTTTGGGAGAGACCCAGTACTTC,CATSRGSGLGETQYF,TRBJ2-5,TRBV15,NA,NA
TGTGCCAGCAGCCTAGGGGGCCTCATCTACGAGCAGTACTTC,CASSLGGLIYEQYF,TRBJ2-7,TRBV5-6,TRBD1,NA
TGTGCCAGCAGTTTAAACGGGTTGGGGGAGCTGTTTTTT,CASSLNGLGELFF,TRBJ2-2,TRBV28,NA,few
TGCGCCAGCAGCTTACAGGGTCAGGATGGCTACACCTTC,CASSLQGQDGYTF,TRBJ1-2,TRBV5-1,NA,once
TGTGCCAGCAGTAACCAAGGGCTAGCGGGTTCGACCCAGTACTTC,CASSNQGLAGSTQYF,TRBJ2-5,TRBV6-5,TRBD2,few
TGTGCCAGTGTAGGAGAGACATTACCCCAGCATTTT,CASVGETLPQHF,TRBJ1-5,TRBV19,NA,NA
TGTGCCAGCAGCGCGGGGGGCAATGAGCAGTTCTTC,CASSAGGNEQFF,TRBJ2-1,TRBV7-3,TRBD2,NA
TGTGCCAGCACCGTTCGGGGGCATGAGCAGTTCTTC,CASTVRGHEQFF,TRBJ2-1,TRBV7-2,NA,NA
TGTGCCAGCAGTTACTTTGGTACTGGGGCCAACGTCCTGACTTTC,CASSYFGTGANVLTF,TRBJ2-6,TRBV6-5,NA,NA
TGCGCCAGCAGCCAAGCTGGGGGAGGGGGCATCGGGGAGCTGTTTTTT,CASSQAGGGGIGELFF,TRBJ2-2,TRBV4-1,NA,NA
TGTGCCAGCCGACGGGCGGGGGCCGTCGGGGAGCTGTTTTTT,CASRRAGAVGELFF,TRBJ2-2,TRBV6-1,NA,once
TGTGCCAGTAGTATGATGGGGGATAGTAACTATGGCTACACCTTC,CASSMMGDSNYGYTF,TRBJ1-2,TRBV19,NA,NA
TGTGCCAGCAGCCGACAGGGAGGTGTGGGCTACACCTTC,CASSRQGGVGYTF,TRBJ1-2,TRBV4-2,TRBD1,NA
TGTGCCTGGAGTGGACAGGGGGGACAGCCCCAGCATTTT,CAWSGQGGQPQHF,TRBJ1-5,TRBV30,TRBD1,NA
TGTGCCAGTAGCGGACAGGGGTCGTCTGGAAACACCATATATTTT,CASSGQGSSGNTIYF,TRBJ1-3,TRBV19,TRBD1,NA
TGTGCCAGCAGGGGAACAGCGGGAGTAACCTACGAGCAGTACTTC,CASRGTAGVTYEQYF,TRBJ2-7,TRBV6-5,TRBD2,NA
TGTGCCAGCAACCGGGGCTACGAGCAGTACTTC,CASNRGYEQYF,TRBJ2-7,TRBV2,NA,few
TGTGCCAGCAGCCGAGGGGGAGATCGAGGGGAAAAACTGTTTTTT,CASSRGGDRGEKLFF,TRBJ1-4,TRBV11-2,NA,NA
TGTGCCAGCAGCTCCCGGGGGGGACTAGTTACGTTCTTC,CASSSRGGLVTFF,TRBJ2-1,TRBV7-2,TRBD2,few
TGTGCCAGTAGTATAGGGGGACAGCCGAACACTGAAGCTTTCTTT,CASSIGGQPNTEAFF,TRBJ1-1,TRBV19,TRBD1,NA
TGCGCCAGCAGCTTTGGTCCAGGGGAGGGGGAGACCCAGTACTTC,CASSFGPGEGETQYF,TRBJ2-5,TRBV5-1,NA,NA
TGCGCCAGCAGCCAGACCGACAGTTTTGGGGATGGCTACACCTTC,CASSQTDSFGDGYTF,TRBJ1-2,TRBV5-1,NA,NA
TGTGCCAGCAGCTGGGGGAGCTCCTACGAGCAGTACTTC,CASSWGSSYEQYF,TRBJ2-7,TRBV11-2,NA,NA
TGTGCCAGCAGCTTAGGGACCTTCGGCAGGGAGCTGTTTTTT,CASSLGTFGRELFF,TRBJ2-2,TRBV7-2,NA,NA
TGTGCCAGCAGCCAGACTAGCGGGGACAGCACCGGGGAGCTGTTTTTT,CASSQTSGDSTGELFF,TRBJ2-2,TRBV11-3,TRBD2,NA
TGTGCCAGCAGTTCTGGACTAGCGGGTTTAAATGAGCAGTTCTTC,CASSSGLAGLNEQFF,TRBJ2-1,TRBV6-5,TRBD2,NA
TGCGCCAGCAGCCCAATCCACCAGTCTTACGAGACCCAGTACTTC,CASSPIHQSYETQYF,TRBJ2-5,TRBV4-1,NA,NA